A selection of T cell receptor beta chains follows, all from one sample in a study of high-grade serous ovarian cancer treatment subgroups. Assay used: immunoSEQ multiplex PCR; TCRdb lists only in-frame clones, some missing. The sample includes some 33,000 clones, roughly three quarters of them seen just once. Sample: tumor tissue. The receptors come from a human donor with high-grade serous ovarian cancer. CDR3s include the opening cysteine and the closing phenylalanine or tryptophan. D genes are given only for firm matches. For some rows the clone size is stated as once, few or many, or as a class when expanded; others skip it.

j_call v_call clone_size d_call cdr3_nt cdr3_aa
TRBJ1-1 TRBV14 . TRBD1 TGTGCCAGCAGCCAAGAAGGGAACGATACCGGGACAGGATTGAACACTGAAGCTTTCTTT CASSQEGNDTGTGLNTEAFF
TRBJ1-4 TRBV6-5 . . TGTGCCAGCAGTTATGGAGGATTCGGTGAAAAACTGTTTTTT CASSYGGFGEKLFF
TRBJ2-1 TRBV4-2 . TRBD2 TGTGCCAGCAGCCAAGCGGGGCGGGAGGGCGGCAATGAGCAGTTCTTC CASSQAGREGGNEQFF
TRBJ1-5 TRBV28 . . TGTGCCAGCCACTGGGGGACTGACAATCAGCCCCAGCATTTT CASHWGTDNQPQHF
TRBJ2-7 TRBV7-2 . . TGTGCCAGCAGCCCCTATTCTGTCACCTACGAGCAGTACTTC CASSPYSVTYEQYF
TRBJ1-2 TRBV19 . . TGTGCCAGTAGTATGGGGCCGCAACTATGGCTACACACCTTC CASSMGPQLWLHTF
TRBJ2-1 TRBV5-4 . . TGTGCCAGCAGCTTGGGGCTAAGCTCCTACAATGAGCAGTTCTTC CASSLGLSSYNEQFF
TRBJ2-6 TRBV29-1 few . TGCAGCGTTGTTTGGTTGCGGGATTGGAGCTCTGGGGCCAACGTCCTGACTTTC CSVVWLRDWSSGANVLTF
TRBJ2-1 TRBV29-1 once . TGCAGCGTTGTTGAGGCGAATGAGCAGTTCTTC CSVVEANEQFF
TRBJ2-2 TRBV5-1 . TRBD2 TGCGCCAGCAGCTCCCACAGCGGGAGTGACACCGGGGAGCTGTTTTTT CASSSHSGSDTGELFF